The clone carrying this TCR beta chain was seen many times. Antigen unknown. The sample comes from a study of T cell repertoires in cytomegalovirus infection. About the study: Both CMV infection and a matching HLA type were indicated by public TCR beta signatures. Findings and caveats of the study: HLA-C-restricted CMV clonotypes gave the most frequent clonotype in two of eight donors. Summed public TCR beta family frequency identified CMV carriers bearing the relevant HLA.

TCRdb itself ran the reads through MiXCR, one entry per CDR3 protein. The sample contains 100,000 to 150,000 distinct CDR3 sequences, 20% to 30% of which appear only once. This CDR3 region has 12 residues. Per germline, CDR1 SGHTA and CDR2 FQGNSA. V was clipped by 1 base and J by 4 bases, with 3 bases between them. The sequence was collected from a human donor in good health (CMV status not recorded). Some clones in this sample may be carry-over from other donors' samples. Specimen: PBMCs, sequenced either directly or after in vitro stimulation (not recorded which). The V gene is TRBV7-2, the J gene TRBJ2-3; D not certain. The CDR3 reads CASSLGPDTQYF. As DNA, the CDR3 is TGTGCCAGCAGCTTAGGACCAGATACGCAGTATTTT. Full variable domain (remainder filled in from reference TRBV7-2 and TRBJ2-3): GAGVSQSPSNKVTEKGKDVELRCDPISGHTALYWYRQSLGQGLEFLIYFQGNSAPDKSGLPSDRFSAERTGGSVSTLTIQRTQQEDSAVYLCASSLGPDTQYFGPGTRLTVL.